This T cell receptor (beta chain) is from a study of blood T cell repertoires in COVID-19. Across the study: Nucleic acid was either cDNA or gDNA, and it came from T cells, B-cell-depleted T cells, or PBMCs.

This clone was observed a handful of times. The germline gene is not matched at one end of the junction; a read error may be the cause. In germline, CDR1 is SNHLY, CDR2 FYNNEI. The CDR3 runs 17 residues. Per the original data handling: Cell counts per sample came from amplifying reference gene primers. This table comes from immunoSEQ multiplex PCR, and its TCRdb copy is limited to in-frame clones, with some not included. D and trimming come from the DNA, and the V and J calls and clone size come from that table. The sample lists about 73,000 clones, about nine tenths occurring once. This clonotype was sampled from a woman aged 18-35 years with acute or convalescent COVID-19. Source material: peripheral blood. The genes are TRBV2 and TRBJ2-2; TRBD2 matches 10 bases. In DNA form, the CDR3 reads TGTGCCAGCAGTGTCGAGTTTACTAGCGGGAACCCCGGGGAGCTGTTTTTT. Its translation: CASSVEFTSGNPGELFF.